This T cell receptor beta chain was identified during a study of blood T cell repertoires in COVID-19. Germline trimming cut 4 bases from V and 6 bases from J; bases unmatched to any gene: 6. The germline CDR1 and CDR2 sequences are MNHEY and SVGAGI. The CDR3 sequence is 15 residues long. This clone was detected only a few times. Profiling relied on immunoSEQ multiplex PCR, and the TCRdb table lists in-frame clones only, not all of them. The sample comprises 100,000 to 150,000 clones, around four fifths of which are singletons, and less than 6.5% rests with the top ten. The receptor's source is a man in his sixties with acute or convalescent COVID-19. The J gene is TRBJ2-1, the V gene TRBV6-5, with TRBD2 identical over 10 bases. The sample was peripheral blood. CDR3 sequence: CASSFVAGGTNEQFF. The CDR3 DNA reads TGTGCCAGCAGTTTTGTAGCGGGGGGAACCAATGAGCAGTTCTTC.